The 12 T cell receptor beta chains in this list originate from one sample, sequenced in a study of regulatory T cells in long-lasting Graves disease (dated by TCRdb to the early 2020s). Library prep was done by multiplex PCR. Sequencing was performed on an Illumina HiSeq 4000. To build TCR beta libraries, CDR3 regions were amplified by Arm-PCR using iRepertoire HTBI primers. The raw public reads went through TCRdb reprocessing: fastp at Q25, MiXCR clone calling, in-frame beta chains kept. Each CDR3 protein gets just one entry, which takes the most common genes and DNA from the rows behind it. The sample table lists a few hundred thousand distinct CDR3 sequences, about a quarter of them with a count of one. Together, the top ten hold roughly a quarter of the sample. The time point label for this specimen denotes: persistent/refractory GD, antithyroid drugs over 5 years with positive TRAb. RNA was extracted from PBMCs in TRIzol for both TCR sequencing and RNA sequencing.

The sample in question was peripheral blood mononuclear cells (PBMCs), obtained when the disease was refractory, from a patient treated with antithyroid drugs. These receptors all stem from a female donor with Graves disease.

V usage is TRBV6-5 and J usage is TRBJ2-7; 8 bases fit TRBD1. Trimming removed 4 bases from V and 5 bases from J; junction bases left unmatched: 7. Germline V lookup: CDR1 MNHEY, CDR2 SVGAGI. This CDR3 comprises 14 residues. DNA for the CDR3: TGTGCCAGCAGTTCATGGACAGGGCGGAACGAGCAGTACTTC. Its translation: CASSSWTGRNEQYF.

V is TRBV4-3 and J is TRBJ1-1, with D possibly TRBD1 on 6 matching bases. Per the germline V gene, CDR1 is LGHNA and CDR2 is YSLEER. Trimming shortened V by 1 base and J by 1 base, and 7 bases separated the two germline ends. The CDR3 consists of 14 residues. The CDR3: CASSQVTGNTEAFF. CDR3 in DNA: TGCGCCAGCAGCCAAGTGACAGGGAACACTGAAGCTTTCTTT.

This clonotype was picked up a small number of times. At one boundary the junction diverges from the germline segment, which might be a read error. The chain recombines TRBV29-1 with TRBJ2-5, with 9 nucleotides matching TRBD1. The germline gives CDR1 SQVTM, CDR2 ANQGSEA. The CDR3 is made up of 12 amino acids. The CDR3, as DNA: TGCAGCGTCAACAGGGGGCAAGGGACCCAGTACTTC. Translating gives CSVNRGQGTQYF. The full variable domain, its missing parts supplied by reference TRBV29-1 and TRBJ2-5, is SAVISQKPSRDICQRGTSLTIQCQVDSQVTMMFWYRQQPGQSLTLIATANQGSEATYESGFVIDKFPISRPNLTFSTLTVSNMSPEDSSIYLCSVNRGQGTQYFGPGTRLLVL.

CDR3 DNA sequence: TGTGCCAGTAGGAGATCCCGGGACAGTGACTACGAGCAGTACTTC. Translation: CASRRSRDSDYEQYF. This chain connects TRBV19 to TRBJ2-7; 7 bases fit TRBD1. CDR3 length equals 15 residues. The V gene's germline CDR1 is LNHDA and CDR2 SQIVND (reference sequence). The V segment lost 6 bases and the J segment 3 bases; nucleotides outside the gene matches: 11.

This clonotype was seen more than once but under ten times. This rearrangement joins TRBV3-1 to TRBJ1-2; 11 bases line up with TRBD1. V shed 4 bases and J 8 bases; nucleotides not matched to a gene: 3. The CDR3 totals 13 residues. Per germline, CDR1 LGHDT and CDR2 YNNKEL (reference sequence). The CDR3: CASSRGQGEGYTF. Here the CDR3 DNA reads TGTGCCAGCAGCCGGGGACAGGGGGAAGGCTACACCTTC.

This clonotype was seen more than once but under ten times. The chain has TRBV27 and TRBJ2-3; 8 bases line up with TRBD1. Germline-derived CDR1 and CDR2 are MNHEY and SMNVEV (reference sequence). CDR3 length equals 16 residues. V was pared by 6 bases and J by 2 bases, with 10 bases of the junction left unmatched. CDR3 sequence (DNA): TGTGCCAGCAGAATCGGATCGGGACAGGTCACAGATACGCAGTATTTT. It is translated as CASRIGSGQVTDTQYF.

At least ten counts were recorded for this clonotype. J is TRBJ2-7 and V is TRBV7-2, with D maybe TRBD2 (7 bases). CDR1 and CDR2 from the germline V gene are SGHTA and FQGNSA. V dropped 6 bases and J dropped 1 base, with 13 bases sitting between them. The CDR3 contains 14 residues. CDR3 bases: TGTGCCAGCAGTTTGGGGGGGGCTTCCTACGAGCAGTACTTC. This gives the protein CASSLGGASYEQYF.

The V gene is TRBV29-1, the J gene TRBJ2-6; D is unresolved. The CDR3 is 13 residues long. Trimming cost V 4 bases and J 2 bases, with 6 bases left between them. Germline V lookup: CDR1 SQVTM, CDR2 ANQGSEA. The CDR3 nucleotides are TGCAGCGTTGTCAGCCCTGGGGCCAACGTCCTGACTTTC. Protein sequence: CSVVSPGANVLTF. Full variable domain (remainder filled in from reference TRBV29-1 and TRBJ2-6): SAVISQKPSRDICQRGTSLTIQCQVDSQVTMMFWYRQQPGQSLTLIATANQGSEATYESGFVIDKFPISRPNLTFSTLTVSNMSPEDSSIYLCSVVSPGANVLTFGAGSRLTVL.

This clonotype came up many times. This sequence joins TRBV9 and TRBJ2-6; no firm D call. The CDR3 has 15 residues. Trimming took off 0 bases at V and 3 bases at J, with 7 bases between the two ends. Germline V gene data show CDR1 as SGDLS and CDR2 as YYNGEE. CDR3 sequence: CASSVGSIGANVLTF. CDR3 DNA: TGTGCCAGCAGCGTAGGCTCCATTGGGGCCAACGTCCTGACTTTC.

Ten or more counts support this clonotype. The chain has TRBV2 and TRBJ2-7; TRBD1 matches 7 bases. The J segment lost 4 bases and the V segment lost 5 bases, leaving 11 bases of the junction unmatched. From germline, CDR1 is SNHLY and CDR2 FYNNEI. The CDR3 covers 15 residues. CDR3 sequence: CASSLRRQGIYEQYF. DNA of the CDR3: TGTGCCAGCAGTCTACGGAGACAGGGTATTTACGAGCAGTACTTC.

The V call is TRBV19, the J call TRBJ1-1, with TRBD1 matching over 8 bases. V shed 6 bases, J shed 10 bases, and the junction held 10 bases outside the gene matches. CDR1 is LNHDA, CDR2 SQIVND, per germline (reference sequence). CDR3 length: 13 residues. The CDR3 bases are TGTGCCAGTAGGGTGACAGGGGACGGCGTAGCTTTCTTT. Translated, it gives CASRVTGDGVAFF.

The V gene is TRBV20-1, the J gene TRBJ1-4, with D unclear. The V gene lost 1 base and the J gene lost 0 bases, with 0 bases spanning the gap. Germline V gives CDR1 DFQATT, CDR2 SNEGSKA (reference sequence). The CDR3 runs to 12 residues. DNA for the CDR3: TGCAGTGCTAGAGCAACTAATGAAAAACTGTTTTTT. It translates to CSARATNEKLFF.